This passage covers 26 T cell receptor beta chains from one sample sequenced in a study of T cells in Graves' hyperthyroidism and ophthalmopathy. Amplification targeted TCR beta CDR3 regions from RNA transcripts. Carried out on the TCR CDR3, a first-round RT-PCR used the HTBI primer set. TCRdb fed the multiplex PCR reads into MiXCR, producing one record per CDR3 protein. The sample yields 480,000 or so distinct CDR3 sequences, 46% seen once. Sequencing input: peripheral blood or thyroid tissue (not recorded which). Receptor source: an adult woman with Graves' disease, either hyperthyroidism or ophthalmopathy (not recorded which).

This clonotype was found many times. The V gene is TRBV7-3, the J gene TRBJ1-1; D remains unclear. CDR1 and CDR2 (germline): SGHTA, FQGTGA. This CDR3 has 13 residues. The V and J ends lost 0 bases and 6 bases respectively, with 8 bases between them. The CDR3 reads CASSLTGNSEAFF. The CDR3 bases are TGTGCCAGCAGCTTAACAGGGAATTCTGAAGCTTTCTTT.

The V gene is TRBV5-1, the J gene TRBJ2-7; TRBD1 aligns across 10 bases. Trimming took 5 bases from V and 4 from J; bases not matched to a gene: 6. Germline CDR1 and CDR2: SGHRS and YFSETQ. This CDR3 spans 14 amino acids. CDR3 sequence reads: CASRWTGGWYEQYF. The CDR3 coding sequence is TGCGCCAGCAGATGGACAGGGGGTTGGTACGAGCAGTACTTC.

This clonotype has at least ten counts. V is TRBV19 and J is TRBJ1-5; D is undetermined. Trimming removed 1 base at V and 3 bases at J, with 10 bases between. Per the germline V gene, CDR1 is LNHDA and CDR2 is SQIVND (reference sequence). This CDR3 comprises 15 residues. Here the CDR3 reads CASSIVIRANQPQHF. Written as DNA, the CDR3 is TGTGCCAGTAGTATAGTTATAAGGGCCAATCAGCCCCAGCATTTT. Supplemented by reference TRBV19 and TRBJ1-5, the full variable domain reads DGGITQSPKYLFRKEGQNVTLSCEQNLNHDAMYWYRQDPGQGLRLIYYSQIVNDFQKGDIAEGYSVSREKKESFPLTVTSAQKNPTAFYLCASSIVIRANQPQHFGDGTRLSIL.

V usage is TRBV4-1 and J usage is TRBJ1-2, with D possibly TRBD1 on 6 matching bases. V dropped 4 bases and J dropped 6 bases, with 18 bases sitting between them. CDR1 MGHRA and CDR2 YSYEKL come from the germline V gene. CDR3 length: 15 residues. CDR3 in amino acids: CASSRRGGTLDGYTF. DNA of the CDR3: TGCGCCAGCAGCCGAAGGGGGGGGACACTGGATGGCTACACCTTC.

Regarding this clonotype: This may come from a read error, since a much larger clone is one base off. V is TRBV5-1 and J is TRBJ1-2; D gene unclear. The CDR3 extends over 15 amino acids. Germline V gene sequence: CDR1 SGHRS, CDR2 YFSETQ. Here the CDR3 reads CAGSLETQRGYGYTF. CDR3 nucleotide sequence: TGCGCCGGCAGCTTGGAAACTCAGCGTGGCTATGGCTACACCTTC.

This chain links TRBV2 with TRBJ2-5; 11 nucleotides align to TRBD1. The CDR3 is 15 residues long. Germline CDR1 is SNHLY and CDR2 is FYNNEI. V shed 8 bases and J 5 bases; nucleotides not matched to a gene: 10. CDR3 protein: CASQTGTGGGETQYF. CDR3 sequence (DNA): TGTGCCAGCCAAACCGGGACAGGGGGAGGTGAGACCCAGTACTTC.

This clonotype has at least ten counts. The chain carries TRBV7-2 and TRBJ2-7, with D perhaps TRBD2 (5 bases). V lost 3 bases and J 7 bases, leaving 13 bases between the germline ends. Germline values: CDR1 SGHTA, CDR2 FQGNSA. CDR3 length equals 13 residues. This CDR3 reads CASSLNWRGEQYF. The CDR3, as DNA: TGTGCCAGCAGCTTGAATTGGAGAGGGGAGCAGTACTTC.

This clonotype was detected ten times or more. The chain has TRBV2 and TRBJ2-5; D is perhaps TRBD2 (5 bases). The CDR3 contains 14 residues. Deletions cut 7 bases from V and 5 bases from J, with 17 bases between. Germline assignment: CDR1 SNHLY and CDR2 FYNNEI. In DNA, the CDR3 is TGTGCCAGCAAGTTGGGAACGGAGGCGGAGACCCAGTACTTC. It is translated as CASKLGTEAETQYF. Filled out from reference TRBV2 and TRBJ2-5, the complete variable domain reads EPEVTQTPSHQVTQMGQEVILRCVPISNHLYFYWYRQILGQKVEFLVSFYNNEISEKSEIFDDQFSVERPDGSNFTLKIRSTKLEDSAMYFCASKLGTEAETQYFGPGTRLLVL.

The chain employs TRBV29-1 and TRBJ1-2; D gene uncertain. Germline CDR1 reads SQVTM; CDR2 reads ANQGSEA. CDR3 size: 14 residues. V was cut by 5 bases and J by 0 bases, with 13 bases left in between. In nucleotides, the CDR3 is TGCAGCGTTCCGCCGCGGCCTCCTAACTATGGCTACACCTTC. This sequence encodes CSVPPRPPNYGYTF. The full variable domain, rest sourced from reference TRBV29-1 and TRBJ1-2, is SAVISQKPSRDICQRGTSLTIQCQVDSQVTMMFWYRQQPGQSLTLIATANQGSEATYESGFVIDKFPISRPNLTFSTLTVSNMSPEDSSIYLCSVPPRPPNYGYTFGSGTRLTVV.

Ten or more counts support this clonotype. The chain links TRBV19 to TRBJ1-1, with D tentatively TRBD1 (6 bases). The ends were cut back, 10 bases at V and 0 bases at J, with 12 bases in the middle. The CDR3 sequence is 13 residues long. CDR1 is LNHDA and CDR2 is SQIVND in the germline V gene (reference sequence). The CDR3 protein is CATTGGMNTEAFF. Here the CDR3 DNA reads TGTGCCACTACGGGGGGCATGAACACTGAAGCTTTCTTT.

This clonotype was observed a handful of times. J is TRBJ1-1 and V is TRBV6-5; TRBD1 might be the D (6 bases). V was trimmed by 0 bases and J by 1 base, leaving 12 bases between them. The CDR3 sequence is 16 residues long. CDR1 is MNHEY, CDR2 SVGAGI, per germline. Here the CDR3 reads CASSYSRDTKNTEAFF. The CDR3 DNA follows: TGTGCCAGCAGTTACTCCCGGGACACCAAGAACACTGAAGCTTTCTTT.

The CDR3, as DNA: TGCAGCGTCAGACAGGGGTCGGAGACCCAGTACTTC. It specifies CSVRQGSETQYF. The chain carries TRBV29-1 and TRBJ2-5; the match to TRBD1 covers 8 bases. V dropped 6 bases and J dropped 5; count of bases not matched to a gene: 5. In germline, CDR1 is SQVTM, CDR2 ANQGSEA. The CDR3 totals 12 residues. The entire variable domain, with the rest obtained from reference TRBV29-1 and TRBJ2-5, is as follows: SAVISQKPSRDICQRGTSLTIQCQVDSQVTMMFWYRQQPGQSLTLIATANQGSEATYESGFVIDKFPISRPNLTFSTLTVSNMSPEDSSIYLCSVRQGSETQYFGPGTRLLVL.

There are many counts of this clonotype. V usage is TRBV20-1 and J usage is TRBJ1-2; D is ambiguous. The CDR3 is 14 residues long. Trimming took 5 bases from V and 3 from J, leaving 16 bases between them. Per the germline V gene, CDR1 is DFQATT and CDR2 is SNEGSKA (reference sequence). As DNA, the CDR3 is TGCAGTGCTCCCCCCATAGGTGTGGACTATGGCTACACCTTC. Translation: CSAPPIGVDYGYTF.

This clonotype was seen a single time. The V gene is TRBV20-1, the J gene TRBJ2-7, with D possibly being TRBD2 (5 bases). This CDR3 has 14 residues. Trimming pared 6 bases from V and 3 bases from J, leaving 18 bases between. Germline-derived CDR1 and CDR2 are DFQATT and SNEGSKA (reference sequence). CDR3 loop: CSAHGRASYYEQYF. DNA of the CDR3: TGCAGTGCCCATGGGAGAGCGTCTTACTACGAGCAGTACTTC.

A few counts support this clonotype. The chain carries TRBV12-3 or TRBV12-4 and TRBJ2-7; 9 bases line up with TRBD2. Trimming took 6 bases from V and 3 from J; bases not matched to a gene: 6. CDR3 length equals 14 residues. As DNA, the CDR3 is TGTGCCAGCAGGATAGCGGGAGTCGACTACGAGCAGTACTTC. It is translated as CASRIAGVDYEQYF.

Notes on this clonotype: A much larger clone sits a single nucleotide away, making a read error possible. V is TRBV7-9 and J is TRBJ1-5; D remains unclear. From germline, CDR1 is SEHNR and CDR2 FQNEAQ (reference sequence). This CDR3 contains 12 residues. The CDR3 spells CASSLDYRPQHF. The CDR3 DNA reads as TGTGCCAGCAGTTTAGACTATCGGCCCCAGCATTTT. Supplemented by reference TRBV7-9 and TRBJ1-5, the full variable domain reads DTGVSQNPRHKITKRGQNVTFRCDPISEHNRLYWYRQTLGQGPEFLTYFQNEAQLEKSRLLSDRFSAERPKGSFSTLEIQRTEQGDSAMYLCASSLDYRPQHFGDGTRLSIL.

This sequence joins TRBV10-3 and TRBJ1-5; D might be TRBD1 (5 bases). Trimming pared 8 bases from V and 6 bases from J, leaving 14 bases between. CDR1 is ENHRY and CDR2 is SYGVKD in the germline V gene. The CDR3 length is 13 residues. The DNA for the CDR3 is TGTGCCATCGGAGAATCAGGGAGTCAGCCCCAGCATTTT. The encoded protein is CAIGESGSQPQHF.

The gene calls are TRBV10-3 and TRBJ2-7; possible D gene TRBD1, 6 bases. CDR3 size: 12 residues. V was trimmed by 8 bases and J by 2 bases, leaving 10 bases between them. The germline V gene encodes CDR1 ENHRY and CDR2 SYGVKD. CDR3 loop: CAIGAGAYEQYF. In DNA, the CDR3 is TGTGCCATCGGTGCAGGGGCCTACGAGCAGTACTTC.

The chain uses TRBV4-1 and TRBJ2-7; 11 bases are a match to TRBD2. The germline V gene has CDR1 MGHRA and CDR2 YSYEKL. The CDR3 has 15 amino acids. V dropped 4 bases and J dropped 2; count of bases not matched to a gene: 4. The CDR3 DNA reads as TGCGCCAGCAGCCGGGGACTAGCGGCCCCCTACGAGCAGTACTTC. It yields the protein CASSRGLAAPYEQYF.

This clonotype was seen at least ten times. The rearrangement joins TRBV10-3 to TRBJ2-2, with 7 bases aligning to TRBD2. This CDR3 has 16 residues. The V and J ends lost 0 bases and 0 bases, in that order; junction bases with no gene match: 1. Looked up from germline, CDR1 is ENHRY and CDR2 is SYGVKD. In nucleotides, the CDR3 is TGTGCCATCAGTGAGTCAGGGACTACGAACACCGGGGAGCTGTTTTTT. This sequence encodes CAISESGTTNTGELFF.

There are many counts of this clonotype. CDR3 DNA: TGTGCCAGCAGCCTAACCAGGGGTCATGAGCAGTACTTC. Its translation: CASSLTRGHEQYF. The rearrangement uses TRBV6-6 and TRBJ2-7, with D tentatively TRBD1 (6 bases). Germline lookup yields CDR1 MNHNY and CDR2 SVGAGI (reference sequence). The CDR3 runs to 13 residues. V lost 6 bases and J lost 7, with 16 bases in between.

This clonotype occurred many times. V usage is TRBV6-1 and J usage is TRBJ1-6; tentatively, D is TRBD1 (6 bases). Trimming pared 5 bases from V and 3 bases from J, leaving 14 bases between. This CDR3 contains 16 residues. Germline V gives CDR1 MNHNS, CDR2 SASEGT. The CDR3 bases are TGTGCCAGCAGTATGACCGACAGGCACTATAATTCACCCCTCCACTTT. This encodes CASSMTDRHYNSPLHF.

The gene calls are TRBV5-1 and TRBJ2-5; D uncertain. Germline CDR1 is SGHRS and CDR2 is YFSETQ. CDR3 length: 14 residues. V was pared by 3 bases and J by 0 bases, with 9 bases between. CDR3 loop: CASSSGSYQETQYF. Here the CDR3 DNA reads TGCGCCAGCAGCTCCGGATCCTACCAAGAGACCCAGTACTTC.

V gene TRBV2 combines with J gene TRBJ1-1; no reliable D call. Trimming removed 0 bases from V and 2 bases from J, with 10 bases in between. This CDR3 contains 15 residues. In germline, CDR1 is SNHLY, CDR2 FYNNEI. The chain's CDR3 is CASSEAPVTNTEAFF. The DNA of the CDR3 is TGTGCCAGCAGTGAAGCGCCTGTTACAAACACTGAAGCTTTCTTT. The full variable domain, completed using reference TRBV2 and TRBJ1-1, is EPEVTQTPSHQVTQMGQEVILRCVPISNHLYFYWYRQILGQKVEFLVSFYNNEISEKSEIFDDQFSVERPDGSNFTLKIRSTKLEDSAMYFCASSEAPVTNTEAFFGQGTRLTVV.

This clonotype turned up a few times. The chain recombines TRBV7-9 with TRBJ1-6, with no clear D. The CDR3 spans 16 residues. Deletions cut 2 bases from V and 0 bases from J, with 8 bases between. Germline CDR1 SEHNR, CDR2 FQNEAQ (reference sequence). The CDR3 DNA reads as TGTGCCAGCAGCTTACGCCCAAGCTCCTATAATTCACCCCTCCACTTT. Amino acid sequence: CASSLRPSSYNSPLHF.

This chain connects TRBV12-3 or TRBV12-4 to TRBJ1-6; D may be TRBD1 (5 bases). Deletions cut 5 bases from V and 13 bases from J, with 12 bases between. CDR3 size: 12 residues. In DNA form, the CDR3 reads TGTGCCAGCAGTCCCAGGGAAACCCCCCTCCACTTT. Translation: CASSPRETPLHF.